The clone carrying this T cell receptor beta chain was found a few times. Its antigen is unknown. The PCR used 60 Vbeta and 13 Jbeta primers. Study processing details: A follow-up analysis tallied tens of millions of unique TCR beta chains, roughly 10 million shared. Libraries were prepared by immunoSEQ multiplex PCR; TCRdb keeps only in-frame clonotypes and omits some of them. That table gives V, J and clone size, and the DNA gave D and trimming. The data show some 180,000 clones, approximately 11% seen once. This sample was taken from a study of cytomegalovirus exposure and HLA in healthy donors. In the study overall: Within an early data release were 65 million to 90 million unique TCRs drawn from HLA-typed donors.

Study-wide points: Specific recognition of CMV antigens was confirmed in vitro for a few chains (all CMV-associated). Most CMV-associated TCR beta chains appeared HLA-restricted in a later analysis.

CDR1 is MGHDK, CDR2 SYGVNS, per germline. Trimming pared 4 bases from V and 8 bases from J, leaving 8 bases between. This CDR3 spans 11 amino acids. The receptor's source is a man between 45 and 60 years old in good health and CMV-seropositive. Sequenced material: PBMCs. This chain links TRBV25-1 with TRBJ1-2, with a weak D call TRBD1 (6 bases). The CDR3: CASSVRGGYTF. CDR3 nucleotides: TGTGCCAGCAGTGTTAGGGGGGGCTACACCTTC.